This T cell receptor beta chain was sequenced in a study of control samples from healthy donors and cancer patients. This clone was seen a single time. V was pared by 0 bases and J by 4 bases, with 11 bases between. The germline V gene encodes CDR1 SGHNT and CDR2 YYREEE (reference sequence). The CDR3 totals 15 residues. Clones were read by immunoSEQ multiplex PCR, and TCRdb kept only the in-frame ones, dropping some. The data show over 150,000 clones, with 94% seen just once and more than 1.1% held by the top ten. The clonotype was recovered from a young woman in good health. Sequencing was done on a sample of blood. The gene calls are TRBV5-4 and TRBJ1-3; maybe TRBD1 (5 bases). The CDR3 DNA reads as TGTGCCAGCAGCTTGGGGGCAGGGAAGGGAAACACCATATATTTT. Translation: CASSLGAGKGNTIYF.